This passage covers 25 T cell receptor beta chains from one sample sequenced in a study of control samples from healthy donors and cancer patients. The assay was immunoSEQ multiplex PCR, and TCRdb's table has in-frame clones only and misses some. The sample carries about 100,000 clones, around 90% recorded once. The sample was blood. Source of these receptors: a man aged 30 to 45 in good health.

The chain employs TRBV7-2 and TRBJ2-1, with TRBD2 matching over 7 bases. Germline CDR1 SGHTA, CDR2 FQGNSA. CDR3 size: 18 residues. J gave up 0 bases and V 5 bases, and 13 bases lay outside the gene matches. CDR3 nucleotide sequence: TGTGCCAGCAGCCCCCATGGGAGCGGGACCAGCTCCTACAATGAGCAGTTCTTC. Protein: CASSPHGSGTSSYNEQFF.

This clone was recorded once. The chain couples TRBV4-1 to TRBJ2-5, with D unclear. Germline assignment: CDR1 MGHRA and CDR2 YSYEKL. Trimming shortened V by 4 bases and J by 5 bases, and 11 bases separated the two germline ends. The length of the CDR3 is 13 residues. In DNA form, the CDR3 reads TGCGCCAGCAGCCCCGCGGATTCCGAGACCCAGTACTTC. Encoded protein: CASSPADSETQYF.

CDR3 protein: CASSLFRAGANVLTF. CDR3 sequence (DNA): TGTGCCAGCAGTTTATTCAGGGCTGGGGCCAACGTCCTGACTTTC. The chain carries TRBV28 and TRBJ2-6, with D perhaps TRBD1 (5 bases). The CDR3 extends over 15 amino acids. Germline lookup yields CDR1 MDHEN and CDR2 SYDVKM. V lost 1 base and J 2 bases, leaving 6 bases between the germline ends.

The genes are TRBV19 and TRBJ1-1; the match to TRBD1 covers 8 bases. J lost 4 bases, V lost 7 bases, and 8 bases had no gene match. There are 14 residues in the CDR3. Germline V CDR1 and CDR2: LNHDA, SQIVND (reference sequence). CDR3 in amino acids: CASTTDRAGTEAFF. In nucleotides, the CDR3 is TGTGCCAGTACCACGGACAGGGCGGGCACTGAAGCTTTCTTT.

The chain couples TRBV13 to TRBJ1-1, with 8 positions matching TRBD1. Germline V lookup: CDR1 PRHDT, CDR2 FYEKMQ (reference sequence). V shed 1 base and J 2 bases; nucleotides not matched to a gene: 6. The CDR3 extends over 16 amino acids. CDR3 loop: CASSLATGTGNTEAFF. The CDR3 nucleotides are TGTGCCAGCAGCTTAGCTACCGGGACAGGTAACACTGAAGCTTTCTTT.

The genes are TRBV7-2 and TRBJ2-5; the D gene is possibly TRBD2 (7 bases). The V and J ends lost 4 bases and 4 bases respectively, with 13 bases between them. This CDR3 region has 14 residues. The V gene's germline CDR1 is SGHTA and CDR2 FQGNSA. This CDR3 is CASSSGGGGETQYF. The CDR3 DNA is TGTGCCAGCAGCTCGGGCGGGGGCGGAGAGACCCAGTACTTC.

V is TRBV7-9 and J is TRBJ1-5, with D unclear. CDR3 size: 15 residues. With 5 bases removed from V and 0 bases from J, the gap between germline ends came to 11 bases. Germline values: CDR1 SEHNR, CDR2 FQNEAQ (reference sequence). The CDR3 here is CASSPLTYSNQPQHF. The DNA of the CDR3 is TGTGCCAGCAGCCCCCTAACTTATAGCAATCAGCCCCAGCATTTT.

The chain joins TRBV7-9 to TRBJ2-3; 13 bases are a match to TRBD2. CDR1 and CDR2 from the germline V gene are SEHNR and FQNEAQ (reference sequence). After removal of 4 bases from V and 0 bases from J, the junction contained 4 bases not matched to a gene. This CDR3 has 17 residues. For the CDR3, the DNA is TGTGCCAGCAGCTCGGGACTAGCGGGATCCAGCACAGATACGCAGTATTTT. Its protein is CASSSGLAGSSTDTQYF.

In its sample, this clone was seen a few times. Other DNA sequences in this specimen translate into the identical CDR3. V usage is TRBV29-1 and J usage is TRBJ1-1; 12 nucleotides line up with TRBD1. The CDR3 extends over 12 amino acids. The germline V gene encodes CDR1 SQVTM and CDR2 ANQGSEA. With 4 bases clipped from V and 11 bases from J, the junction kept 5 bases outside the gene matches. The CDR3 loop is CSVAGQGASAFF. CDR3 nucleotide sequence: TGCAGCGTTGCGGGACAGGGGGCCTCGGCTTTCTTT.

The CDR3: CASRELTGNLYEQYF. For the CDR3, the DNA is TGTGCCAGCAGGGAGCTGACAGGGAATCTTTATGAGCAGTACTTC. This chain joins TRBV28 and TRBJ2-7; 7 nucleotides match TRBD1. Germline assignment: CDR1 MDHEN and CDR2 SYDVKM. CDR3 size: 15 residues. After removal of 6 bases from V and 7 bases from J, the junction contained 15 bases not matched to a gene.

V usage is TRBV18 and J usage is TRBJ2-2; the D gene is possibly TRBD1 (5 bases). The ends were cut back, 3 bases at V and 2 bases at J, with 10 bases in the middle. This CDR3 is built from 15 residues. Per the germline V gene, CDR1 is KGHSH and CDR2 is LQKENI. The DNA for the CDR3 is TGTGCCAGCTCACCCGCTAGGGGAAACACCGGGGAGCTGTTTTTT. Translating it yields CASSPARGNTGELFF.

The chain has TRBV7-9 and TRBJ2-1; a weak D match, TRBD1 (5 bases). V was pared by 5 bases and J by 5 bases, with 7 bases between. Germline V lookup: CDR1 SEHNR, CDR2 FQNEAQ (reference sequence). The CDR3 covers 12 residues. The CDR3 DNA follows: TGTGCCAGCAGCGTGACAGACAATGAGCAGTTCTTC. It yields the protein CASSVTDNEQFF.

The chain combines TRBV19 with TRBJ2-5; 7 bases fit TRBD2. Germline loops: CDR1 LNHDA, CDR2 SQIVND (reference sequence). The CDR3 totals 15 residues. The J segment lost 4 bases and the V segment lost 7 bases, leaving 12 bases of the junction unmatched. CDR3 nucleotides: TGTGCCAGTACTTACGCGGGAGTGGGGGGAGAGACCCAGTACTTC. It codes for CASTYAGVGGETQYF.

This rearrangement joins TRBV12-5 to TRBJ2-5; D is ambiguous. Germline assignment: CDR1 LGHNT and CDR2 FRNRAP. Deletions cut 2 bases from V and 3 bases from J, with 1 base between. The CDR3 covers 11 residues. The CDR3 region is CASGLKETQYF. CDR3 bases: TGTGCTAGTGGTTTGAAAGAGACCCAGTACTTC.

This rearrangement joins TRBV7-2 to TRBJ2-5; 15 bases are shared with TRBD2. The CDR3 has 18 amino acids. Germline loops: CDR1 SGHTA, CDR2 FQGNSA. The junction had 8 bases not matched to a gene; V was cut back by 4 bases and J by 2 bases. DNA of the CDR3: TGTGCCAGCAGCTCGGGACTAGCGGGAGGTCGACCGCAAGAGACCCAGTACTTC. Translating gives CASSSGLAGGRPQETQYF.

The rearrangement joins TRBV18 to TRBJ1-1; D is undetermined. Trimming shortened V by 4 bases and J by 0 bases, and 9 bases separated the two germline ends. Germline CDR1 and CDR2: KGHSH and LQKENI. This CDR3 spans 14 amino acids. CDR3 residues: CASSRMSMNTEAFF. In DNA, the CDR3 is TGTGCCAGCTCACGGATGTCTATGAACACTGAAGCTTTCTTT.

This chain uses TRBV10-2 with TRBJ2-1, with 7 bases aligning to TRBD2. The V gene's germline CDR1 is WSHSY and CDR2 SAAADI. The length of the CDR3 is 14 residues. The junction had 4 bases not matched to a gene; V was cut back by 6 bases and J by 2 bases. For the CDR3, the DNA is TGCGCCAGCAGCCCGGGACTAACCTACAATGAGCAGTTCTTC. Translating it yields CASSPGLTYNEQFF.

This clone was seen many times. The chain joins TRBV27 to TRBJ2-7, with D perhaps TRBD1 (6 bases). Trimming pared 6 bases from V and 5 bases from J, leaving 11 bases between. Germline V gives CDR1 MNHEY, CDR2 SMNVEV (reference sequence). This CDR3 contains 12 residues. CDR3 loop: CASRHREHEQYF. The CDR3 coding sequence is TGTGCCAGCAGGCACAGGGAGCACGAGCAGTACTTC.

The V and J genes are TRBV18 and TRBJ2-4, with a possible D match to TRBD1 (6 bases). Trimming removed 4 bases at V and 0 bases at J, with 19 bases between. The CDR3 is made up of 18 amino acids. The V gene's germline CDR1 is KGHSH and CDR2 LQKENI. For the CDR3, the DNA is TGTGCCAGCTCACTCGAACGCAATATACAGGGAGCCAAAAACATTCAGTACTTC. It specifies CASSLERNIQGAKNIQYF.

J is TRBJ1-5 and V is TRBV7-7; D is unresolved. The length of the CDR3 is 15 residues. V lost 4 bases and J 9 bases, leaving 19 bases between the germline ends. Germline loops: CDR1 SSHAT, CDR2 FNYEAQ (reference sequence). The CDR3, as DNA: TGTGCCAGCAGCTCTACCGGGATGGAAACGTGGCCCCAGCATTTT. As protein: CASSSTGMETWPQHF.

This clone was picked up one time. J is TRBJ2-7 and V is TRBV18; 14 bases map to TRBD2. J gave up 4 bases and V 3 bases, and 5 bases lay outside the gene matches. The CDR3 is made up of 16 amino acids. Germline-derived CDR1 and CDR2 are KGHSH and LQKENI. The CDR3 loop reads CASSPTGLAGGYEQYF. CDR3 in DNA: TGTGCCAGCTCACCGACTGGACTAGCGGGAGGATACGAGCAGTACTTC.

The chain has TRBV19 and TRBJ1-2, with D maybe TRBD1 (5 bases). V was pared by 3 bases and J by 3 bases, with 14 bases between. In germline, CDR1 is LNHDA, CDR2 SQIVND (reference sequence). The CDR3 has 15 residues. The CDR3 spells CASSMVTGADYGYTF. CDR3 coding DNA: TGTGCCAGTAGTATGGTAACCGGGGCTGACTATGGCTACACCTTC.

In its sample, this clone was seen once. The J gene is TRBJ2-3, the V gene TRBV21-1; TRBD1, the table's D call, lacks a check against the DNA. TRBV21-1 is listed as a pseudogene. CDR3 length equals 19 residues. The DNA of the CDR3 is TGTGCCAGCAGCAGGAAAAATCGGCCCCTGGACAGGGGAACAGATACGCAGTATTTT. Amino acids: CASSRKNRPLDRGTDTQYF.

This rearrangement joins TRBV4-3 to TRBJ2-1; D remains ambiguous. V was shortened by 0 bases and J by 5 bases, with 17 bases between the two germline ends. The CDR3 has 17 residues. The V gene's germline CDR1 is LGHNA and CDR2 YSLEER. The CDR3 coding sequence is TGCGCCAGCAGCCAAGAGCCTATCCAGGTGGGTCACAATGAGCAGTTCTTC. Encoded protein: CASSQEPIQVGHNEQFF.

The rearrangement uses TRBV28 and TRBJ1-2, with D possibly TRBD1 on 5 matching bases. Germline-derived CDR1 and CDR2 are MDHEN and SYDVKM. V dropped 3 bases and J dropped 4 bases, with 9 bases sitting between them. The CDR3 totals 13 residues. CDR3 in DNA: TGTGCCAGCAGTTTGGCCCAGGGCTATGGCTACACCTTC. Amino acid sequence: CASSLAQGYGYTF.